This T cell receptor beta chain emerged from a study of T cells in Graves' hyperthyroidism and ophthalmopathy. Amplified TCR beta CDR3 regions derived from RNA transcripts. RT-PCR in the first round (using the HTBI primer set) targeted the TCR CDR3. One entry per CDR3 protein, called by TCRdb with MiXCR from the multiplex PCR reads. The table records 550,000 to 650,000 distinct CDR3 sequences, around 15% of them present only once. Hyperthyroidism had been newly diagnosed in patients aged 18 to 65, and its duration was under 2 months. The trim removed 1 base at V and 4 bases at J, leaving 12 bases unmatched. The length of the CDR3 is 18 residues. This clonotype was detected a few times. The antigen remains undetermined. Study-level points and caveats: In blood, most of the thyroid clonotypes expanded above 0.001 were also present.

The source is a woman between 40 and 50 years old with Graves' hyperthyroidism. Source material: blood. This chain joins TRBV12-3 or TRBV12-4 and TRBJ2-1; TRBD2 matches at 8 bases. The CDR3 DNA reads TGTGCCAGCAGTTTAGACAGCGGGAGCTCTATCTTTTACAATGAGCAGTTCTTC. It specifies CASSLDSGSSIFYNEQFF.